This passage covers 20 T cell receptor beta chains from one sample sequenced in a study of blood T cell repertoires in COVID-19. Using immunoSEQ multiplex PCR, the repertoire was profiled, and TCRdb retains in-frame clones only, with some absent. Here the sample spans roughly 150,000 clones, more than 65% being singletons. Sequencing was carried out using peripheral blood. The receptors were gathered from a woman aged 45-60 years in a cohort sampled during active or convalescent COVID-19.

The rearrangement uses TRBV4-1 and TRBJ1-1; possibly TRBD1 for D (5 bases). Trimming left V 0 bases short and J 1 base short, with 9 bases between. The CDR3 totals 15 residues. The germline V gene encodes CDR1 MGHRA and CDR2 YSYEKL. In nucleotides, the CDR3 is TGCGCCAGCAGCCAAGATGGCCAGGGGAACACTGAAGCTTTCTTT. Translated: CASSQDGQGNTEAFF.

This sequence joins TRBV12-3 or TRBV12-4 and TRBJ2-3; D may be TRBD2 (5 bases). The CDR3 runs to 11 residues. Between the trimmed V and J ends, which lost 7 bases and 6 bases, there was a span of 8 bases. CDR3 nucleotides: TGTGCCAGCACTAGGAGGGATACGCAGTATTTT. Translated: CASTRRDTQYF.

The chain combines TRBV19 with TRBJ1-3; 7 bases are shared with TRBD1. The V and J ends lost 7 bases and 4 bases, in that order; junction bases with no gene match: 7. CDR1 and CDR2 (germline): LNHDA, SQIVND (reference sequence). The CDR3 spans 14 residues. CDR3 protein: CASTNTGDGNTIYF. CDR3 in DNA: TGTGCCAGTACCAACACAGGGGACGGAAACACCATATATTTT.

In DNA, the CDR3 is TGTGCCAGCAGCCCTCCCCGGGACAACCCGAATCAGCCCCAGCATTTT. It translates to CASSPPRDNPNQPQHF. The genes are TRBV11-2 and TRBJ1-5; D possibly corresponds to TRBD1 (6 bases). The CDR3 runs 16 residues. Per the germline V gene, CDR1 is SGHAT and CDR2 is FQNNGV. V was shortened by 5 bases and J by 4 bases, with 18 bases between the two germline ends. The full variable domain, rest sourced from reference TRBV11-2 and TRBJ1-5, is EAGVAQSPRYKIIEKRQSVAFWCNPISGHATLYWYQQILGQGPKLLIQFQNNGVVDDSQLPKDRFSAERLKGVDSTLKIQPAKLEDSAVYLCASSPPRDNPNQPQHFGDGTRLSIL.

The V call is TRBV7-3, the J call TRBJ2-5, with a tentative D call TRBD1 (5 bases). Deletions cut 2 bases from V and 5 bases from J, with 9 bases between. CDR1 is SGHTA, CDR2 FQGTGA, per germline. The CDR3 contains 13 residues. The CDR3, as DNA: TGTGCCAGCAGCTTACAGGGTTGGGAGACCCAGTACTTC. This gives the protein CASSLQGWETQYF.

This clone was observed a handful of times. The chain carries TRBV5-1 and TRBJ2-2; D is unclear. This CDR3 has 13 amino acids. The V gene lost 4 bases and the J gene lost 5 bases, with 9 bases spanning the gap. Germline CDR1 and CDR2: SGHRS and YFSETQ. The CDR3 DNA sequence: TGCGCCAGCAGCGGCGGAAATACCGGGGAGCTGTTTTTT. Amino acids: CASSGGNTGELFF.

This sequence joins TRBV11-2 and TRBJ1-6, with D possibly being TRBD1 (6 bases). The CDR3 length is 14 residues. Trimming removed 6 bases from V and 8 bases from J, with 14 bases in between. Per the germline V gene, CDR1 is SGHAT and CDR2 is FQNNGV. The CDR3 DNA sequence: TGTGCCAGCAGGGGGGGGGCAGGGGATTCACCCCTCCACTTT. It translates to CASRGGAGDSPLHF. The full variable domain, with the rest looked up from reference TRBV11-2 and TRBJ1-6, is EAGVAQSPRYKIIEKRQSVAFWCNPISGHATLYWYQQILGQGPKLLIQFQNNGVVDDSQLPKDRFSAERLKGVDSTLKIQPAKLEDSAVYLCASRGGAGDSPLHFGNGTRLTVT.

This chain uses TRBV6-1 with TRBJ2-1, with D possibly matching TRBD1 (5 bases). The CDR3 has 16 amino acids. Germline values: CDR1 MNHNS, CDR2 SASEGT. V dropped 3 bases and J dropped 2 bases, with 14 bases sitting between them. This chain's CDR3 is CASSEIPGLAYNEQFF. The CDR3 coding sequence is TGTGCCAGCAGTGAGATTCCAGGGCTCGCCTACAATGAGCAGTTCTTC.

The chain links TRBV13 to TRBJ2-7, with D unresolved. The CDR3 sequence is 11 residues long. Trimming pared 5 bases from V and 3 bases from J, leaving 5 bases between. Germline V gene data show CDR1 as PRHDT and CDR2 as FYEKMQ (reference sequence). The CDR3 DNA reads TGTGCCAGCAGCAACAGCTACGAGCAGTACTTC. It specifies CASSNSYEQYF.

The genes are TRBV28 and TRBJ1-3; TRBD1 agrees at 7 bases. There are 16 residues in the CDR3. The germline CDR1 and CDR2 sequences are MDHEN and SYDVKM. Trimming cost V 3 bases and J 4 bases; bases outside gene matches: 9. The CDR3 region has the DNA TGTGCCAGCAGTTTGACTAACAGGGGTACGGGAAACACCATATATTTT. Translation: CASSLTNRGTGNTIYF.

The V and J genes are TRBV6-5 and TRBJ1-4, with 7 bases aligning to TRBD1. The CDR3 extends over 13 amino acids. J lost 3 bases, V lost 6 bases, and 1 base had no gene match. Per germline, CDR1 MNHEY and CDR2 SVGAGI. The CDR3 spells CASSGQANEKLFF. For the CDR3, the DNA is TGTGCCAGCAGCGGACAGGCTAATGAAAAACTGTTTTTT.

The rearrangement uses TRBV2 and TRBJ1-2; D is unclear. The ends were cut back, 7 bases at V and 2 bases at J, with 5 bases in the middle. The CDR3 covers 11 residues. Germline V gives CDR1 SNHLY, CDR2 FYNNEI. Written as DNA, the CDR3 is TGTGCCAGCAAATTAAACTATGGCTACACCTTC. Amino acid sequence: CASKLNYGYTF.

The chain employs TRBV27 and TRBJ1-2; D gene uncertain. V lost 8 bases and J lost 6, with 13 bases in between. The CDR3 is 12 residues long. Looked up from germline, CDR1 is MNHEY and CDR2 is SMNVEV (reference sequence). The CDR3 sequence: CASGQGLNGYTF. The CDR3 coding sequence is TGTGCCAGCGGGCAAGGACTCAATGGCTACACCTTC.

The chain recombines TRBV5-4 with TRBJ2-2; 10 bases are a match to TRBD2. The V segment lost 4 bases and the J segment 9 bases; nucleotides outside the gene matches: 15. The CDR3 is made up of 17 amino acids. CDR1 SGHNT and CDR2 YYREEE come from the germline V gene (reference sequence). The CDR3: CASSPGRASGGSRELFF. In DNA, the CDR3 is TGTGCCAGCAGCCCCGGCAGGGCTAGCGGGGGTTCGCGGGAGCTGTTTTTT. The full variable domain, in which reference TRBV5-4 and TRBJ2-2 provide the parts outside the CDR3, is ETGVTQSPTHLIKTRGQQVTLRCSSQSGHNTVSWYQQALGQGPQFIFQYYREEENGRGNFPPRFSGLQFPNYSSELNVNALELDDSALYLCASSPGRASGGSRELFFGEGSRLTVL.

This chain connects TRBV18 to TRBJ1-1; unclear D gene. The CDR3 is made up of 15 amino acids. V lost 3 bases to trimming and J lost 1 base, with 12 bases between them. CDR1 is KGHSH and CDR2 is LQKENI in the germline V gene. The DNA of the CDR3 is TGTGCCAGCTCACCCCTCTCCGGGTCGAACACTGAAGCTTTCTTT. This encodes CASSPLSGSNTEAFF.

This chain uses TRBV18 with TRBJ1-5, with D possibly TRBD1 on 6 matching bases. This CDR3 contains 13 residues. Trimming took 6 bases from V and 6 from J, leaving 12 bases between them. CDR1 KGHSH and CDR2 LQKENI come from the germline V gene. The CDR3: CASSSSQGQPQHF. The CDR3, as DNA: TGTGCCAGCTCTTCATCACAGGGTCAGCCCCAGCATTTT.

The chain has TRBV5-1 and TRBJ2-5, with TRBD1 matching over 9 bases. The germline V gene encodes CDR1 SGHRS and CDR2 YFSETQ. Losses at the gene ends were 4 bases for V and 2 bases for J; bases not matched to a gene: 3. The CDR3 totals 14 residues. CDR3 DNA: TGCGCCAGCAGCATGGGACAGGGACAAGAGACCCAGTACTTC. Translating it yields CASSMGQGQETQYF.

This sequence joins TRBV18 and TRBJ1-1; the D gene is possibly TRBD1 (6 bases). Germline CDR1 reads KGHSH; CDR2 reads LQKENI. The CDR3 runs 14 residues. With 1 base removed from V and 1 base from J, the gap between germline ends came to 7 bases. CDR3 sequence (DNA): TGTGCCAGCTCACCACGGACAGAGAACACTGAAGCTTTCTTT. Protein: CASSPRTENTEAFF.

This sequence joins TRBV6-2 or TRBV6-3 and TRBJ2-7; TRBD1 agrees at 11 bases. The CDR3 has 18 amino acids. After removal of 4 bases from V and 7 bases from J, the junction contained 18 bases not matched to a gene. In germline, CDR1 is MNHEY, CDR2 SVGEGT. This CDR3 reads CASSWDRGRMTEMREQYF. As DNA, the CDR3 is TGTGCCAGCAGTTGGGACAGGGGGAGGATGACGGAGATGAGGGAGCAGTACTTC.

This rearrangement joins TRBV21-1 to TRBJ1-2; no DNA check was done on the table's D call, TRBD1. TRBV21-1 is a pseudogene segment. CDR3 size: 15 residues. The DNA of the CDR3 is TGTGCCAGCAGCAAAGACAGGGGGCGAGACTATGGCTACACCTTC. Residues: CASSKDRGRDYGYTF.